This T cell receptor beta chain was captured by sequencing in a study of blood T cell repertoires in COVID-19. Sequencing was performed with immunoSEQ multiplex PCR; in TCRdb, only in-frame clones are kept and a portion is missing. In the table there are roughly 200,000 clones, approximately 89% of which are singletons. This CDR3 has 13 amino acids. Trimming cost V 2 bases and J 13 bases, with 15 bases left between them. The rearrangement links TRBV12-3 or TRBV12-4 to TRBJ2-1; TRBD2 might be the D (6 bases). Sequencing was performed on PBMCs or T cells enriched from blood (not recorded which). The clonotype was recovered from a woman aged 40 to 55 with acute COVID-19. The DNA of the CDR3 is TGTGCCAGCAGTTTATGGCGACTAGTGGGACAGTTCTTC. It specifies CASSLWRLVGQFF.